This T cell receptor beta chain was observed in a study of quantifying T cell responses using KT2 cells. At the level of the study: RNA was reverse transcribed with TCR alpha and beta constant-region primers. Estimated efficiency of the T4 ligation step was above 8% under optimum conditions. The second PCR was a qPCR stopped at a predetermined fluorescence threshold. General study findings and limits: Very high KT2 spike-in numbers caused saturation in KT2 sequence detection.

KT2, a clone with a known TCR, was spiked into unfractionated PBMC. The cDNA 3' end received a ligated oligonucleotide with a UMI. The first PCR ran 3 to 5 cycles with an equimolar RC1.1 and RC1.2 beta primer mix. Via MiXCR, TCRdb re-called the UMI-ligation and nested PCR reads, giving one row per CDR3 protein. The sample lists about 30,000 distinct CDR3 sequences, roughly 7.2% occurring once. From germline, CDR1 is DFQATT and CDR2 SNEGSKA (reference sequence). The CDR3 is 14 residues long. Trimming cost V 3 bases and J 2 bases, with 11 bases left between them. Points on this clonotype: The antigen is undetermined.

This chain uses TRBV20-1 with TRBJ1-5, with D uncertain. The receptor was isolated from a human donor. Sequenced: PBMCs spiked with cells of the T cell clone KT2. The chain's CDR3 is CSASRQVGNQPQHF. The CDR3 DNA sequence: TGCAGTGCTAGCCGCCAGGTAGGCAATCAGCCCCAGCATTTT.